These T cell receptor beta chains were read from a single sample in a study of blood T cells in healthy people across ages. TCRdb passed the 5' RACE reads through MiXCR, listing each CDR3 protein once. The sample contains roughly 700,000 distinct CDR3 sequences, about half of which appear only once. The material sequenced was blood. The receptor source for this set is a woman aged 55 to 70 in good health. Each CDR3 is given with its conserved first and last residue. The order of the fields is D gene, J gene, clone size, V gene, CDR3 DNA, CDR3 protein. D genes are given only for firm matches. Where a row states a size, it is once, few, many or the class of an expanded clone; other rows omit it.

>TRBD2|TRBJ2-1|-|TRBV20-1
TGCAGTGCGACCGGGACTAGCGGGAATAGAGAGCAGTTCTTC
CSATGTSGNREQFF
>-|TRBJ2-7|-|TRBV29-1
TGCAGCGTTTGGAGCGCCTACACCAGCTCCTACAATGAGCAGTACTTC
CSVWSAYTSSYNEQYF
>TRBD2|TRBJ2-5|few|TRBV12-3/TRBV12-4
TGTGCCAGCAGTTTGCGGGAGGGCCCGCGGCAGTACTTC
CASSLREGPRQYF
>-|TRBJ2-5|-|TRBV5-1
TGCGCCAGCCGGGACCATTACCAAGAGACCCAGTACTTC
CASRDHYQETQYF
>TRBD2|TRBJ2-5|once|TRBV6-2/TRBV6-3
TGTGCCAGCAGTTCCCGTTTGGGCGCGGGAGCCCCAGAGACCCAGTACTTC
CASSSRLGAGAPETQYF
>-|TRBJ1-2|-|TRBV10-3
TGTGCCATCAGTGAGTCGACGGTCGGCGGTGGCTACACCTTC
CAISESTVGGGYTF
>-|TRBJ1-4|-|TRBV9
TGTGCCAGCAGCGTTTCACCACACGGGAGGGCAACTAATGAAAAACTGTTTTTT
CASSVSPHGRATNEKLFF
>-|TRBJ2-1|-|TRBV20-1
TGCAGTGCTAGAGATTTTCAAGCTAACAATGAGCAGTTCTTC
CSARDFQANNEQFF
>-|TRBJ2-5|-|TRBV5-1
TGCGCCAGCAGCTTGTACTTTGGGGGGACCCAGTACTTC
CASSLYFGGTQYF
>-|TRBJ2-1|once|TRBV2
TGTGCCAGCAGTGATGAGTGGGCTAGGGGGGTCTTGGTGCAGTTCTTC
CASSDEWARGVLVQFF
>-|TRBJ2-5|few|TRBV24-1
TGTGCCACCAGTGATTCTCACCCGGGACACCGAAAAGAGACCCAGTACTTC
CATSDSHPGHRKETQYF
>TRBD2|TRBJ2-5|-|TRBV7-8
TGTGCCAGCAGCTTAGGTTTCGTCGGACTAGCGGGACCCCTCAATGAGCAGTACTTC
CASSLGFVGLAGPLNEQYF
>-|TRBJ2-1|-|TRBV20-1
TGCAGTGCGGAGCAGGTTCATAATGAGCAGTTCTTC
CSAEQVHNEQFF
>-|TRBJ2-7|few|TRBV7-2
TGTGCCAGCAGTTTCGACTACCACTCCTACGAGCAGTACTTC
CASSFDYHSYEQYF
>-|TRBJ2-7|-|TRBV7-8
TGTGCCAGCAGCCATCCTCCCGCGGGCGATGCTTCCTACGAGCAGTACTTC
CASSHPPAGDASYEQYF
>TRBD2|TRBJ2-5|-|TRBV9
TGTGCCAGCAGCGTAGACGGGAGGGCCGGGAAGACCCAGTACTTC
CASSVDGRAGKTQYF
>-|TRBJ2-5|-|TRBV6-2/TRBV6-3
TGTGCCAGCAGTTACCCTACCTTAGAGTGGCGGGGCCAAGAGACCCAGTACTTC
CASSYPTLEWRGQETQYF
>-|TRBJ1-2|-|TRBV30
TGTGCCTGGAGCGTTCACAATGGCTACACCTTC
CAWSVHNGYTF
>-|TRBJ2-5|many|TRBV29-1
TGCAGCACCCTATACTACCAAGAGACCCAGTACTTC
CSTLYYQETQYF
>TRBD2|TRBJ2-1|many|TRBV5-1
TGCGCCAGCAGGGACCCGGGAGGGGGTAATGAGCAGTTCTTC
CASRDPGGGNEQFF
>TRBD1|TRBJ2-1|-|TRBV5-1
TGCGCCAGCAGCTGGGCGACAGGGGAAAATGAGCAGTTCTTC
CASSWATGENEQFF
>-|TRBJ2-6|-|TRBV19
TGTGCCAGTAGTATAGGACAGCTCTCTGGGGCCAACGTCCTGACTTTC
CASSIGQLSGANVLTF